Detailed here is one TCR beta chain. Uncontrolled infection, other autoimmune disease, pregnancy or lactation disqualified patients from enrolment. The data stem from a study of T cells in Graves' hyperthyroidism and ophthalmopathy. What was amplified from RNA transcripts were TCR beta CDR3 regions. A set of HTBI primers served as the primers for a first-round RT-PCR of the TCR CDR3. TCRdb reprocessed the multiplex PCR reads via MiXCR and lists one record per CDR3 protein. Of about 96,000 distinct CDR3 sequences in the sample, around 50% are singletons; the top ten hold around 29%. The germline gives CDR1 SGDLS, CDR2 YYNGEE. The CDR3 is 19 residues long. Trimming took off 3 bases at V and 2 bases at J, with 21 bases between the two ends.

This sequence originates from a woman aged 40 to 50 with Graves' hyperthyroidism. Input material: blood. V is TRBV9 and J is TRBJ1-6; D may be TRBD1 (6 bases). The CDR3 coding sequence is TGTGCCAGCAGCGCAGGTGGACTAGGGGGGGACGCCTATAATTCACCCCTCCACTTT. As protein: CASSAGGLGGDAYNSPLHF.